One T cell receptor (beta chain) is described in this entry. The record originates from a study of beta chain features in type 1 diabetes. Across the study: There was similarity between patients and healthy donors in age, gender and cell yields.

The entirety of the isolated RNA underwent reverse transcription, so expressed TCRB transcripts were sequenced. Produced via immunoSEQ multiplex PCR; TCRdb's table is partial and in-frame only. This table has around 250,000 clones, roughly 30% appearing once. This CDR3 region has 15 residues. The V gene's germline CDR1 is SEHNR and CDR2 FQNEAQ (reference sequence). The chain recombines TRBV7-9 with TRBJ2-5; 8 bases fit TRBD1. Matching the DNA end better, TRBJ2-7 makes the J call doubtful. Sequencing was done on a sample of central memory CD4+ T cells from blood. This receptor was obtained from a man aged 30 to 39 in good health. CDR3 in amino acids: CASSLGQGANYEQYF. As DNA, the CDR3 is TGTGCCAGCAGCTTAGGGCAGGGGGCTAACTACGAGCAGTACTTC.